Listed here are 26 T cell receptor beta chains from one sample, sequenced in a study of T cell responses to AZD1222 COVID-19 vaccine. TCRdb's table, derived via immunoSEQ multiplex PCR, lists solely in-frame clones and lacks some. The sample yields 150,000 to 200,000 clones, approximately 93% seen once. Sequenced material: peripheral blood, taken on day 0 of AZD1222 vaccination. The source of these receptors is an adult in good health.

The chain employs TRBV5-1 and TRBJ1-2, with D perhaps matching TRBD1 (5 bases). Germline V gene lookup returns CDR1 SGHRS and CDR2 YFSETQ. CDR3 length: 14 residues. V shed 0 bases and J shed 2 bases, with 8 bases lying between them. DNA of the CDR3: TGCGCCAGCAGCTTGGCCGAGGGGAACTATGGCTACACCTTC. Translation: CASSLAEGNYGYTF.

This chain uses TRBV2 with TRBJ1-1; TRBD1 matches at 7 bases. From germline, CDR1 is SNHLY and CDR2 FYNNEI. The junction had 8 bases not matched to a gene; V was cut back by 6 bases and J by 4 bases. This CDR3 region has 14 residues. CDR3 residues: CASRTTGQTTEAFF. DNA for the CDR3: TGTGCCAGCAGGACCACGGGACAGACCACTGAAGCTTTCTTT.

The V gene is TRBV27, the J gene TRBJ2-2; 8 bases fit TRBD1. With V trimmed by 5 bases and J by 0 bases, 8 bases remained unmatched. This CDR3 is built from 17 residues. Germline CDR1 is MNHEY and CDR2 is SMNVEV (reference sequence). The DNA of the CDR3 is TGTGCCAGCAGTCCAGGGACAGGAAGTACGAACACCGGGGAGCTGTTTTTT. Translation: CASSPGTGSTNTGELFF.

The gene calls are TRBV2 and TRBJ1-1, with no clear D. Germline lookup yields CDR1 SNHLY and CDR2 FYNNEI. V lost 6 bases, J lost 1 base, and 9 bases lay in between. CDR3 length: 13 residues. The CDR3 sequence: CASSWTENTEAFF. DNA of the CDR3: TGTGCCAGCAGCTGGACTGAGAACACTGAAGCTTTCTTT.

This clone showed up just once. The chain combines TRBV7-3 with TRBJ1-5; D may be TRBD1 (5 bases). In germline, CDR1 is SGHTA, CDR2 FQGTGA. V was trimmed by 4 bases and J by 0 bases, leaving 19 bases between them. This CDR3 comprises 18 residues. The CDR3 is CASSWNRDRRYSNQPQHF. The CDR3, as DNA: TGTGCCAGCAGCTGGAACCGGGACCGGAGGTATAGCAATCAGCCCCAGCATTTT.

This chain connects TRBV7-6 to TRBJ2-7; D perhaps matches TRBD1 (5 bases). The CDR3 length is 13 residues. Between the trimmed V and J ends, which lost 6 bases and 0 bases, there was a span of 9 bases. CDR1 SGHVS and CDR2 FNYEAQ come from the germline V gene. Here the CDR3 DNA reads TGTGCCAGCAGTGAAGGGGCCTCCTACGAGCAGTACTTC. This translates into CASSEGASYEQYF.

The chain recombines TRBV4-1 with TRBJ1-2; D remains unclear. Looked up from germline, CDR1 is MGHRA and CDR2 is YSYEKL. With 3 bases removed from V and 4 bases from J, the gap between germline ends came to 3 bases. CDR3 size: 11 residues. This chain's CDR3 is CASSQSYGYTF. CDR3 DNA: TGCGCCAGCAGCCAGTCCTATGGCTACACCTTC.

The V and J genes are TRBV24-1 and TRBJ1-1; D is ambiguous. V lost 4 bases to trimming and J lost 1 base, with 12 bases between them. CDR1 is KGHDR, CDR2 SFDVKD, per germline. The CDR3 runs 15 residues. In nucleotides, the CDR3 is TGTGCCACCAGTGACCCAGGCAGCCCGAACACTGAAGCTTTCTTT. It encodes CATSDPGSPNTEAFF.

The chain couples TRBV24-1 to TRBJ1-1, with TRBD1 identical over 10 bases. The V gene's germline CDR1 is KGHDR and CDR2 SFDVKD. The junction had 2 bases not matched to a gene; V was cut back by 3 bases and J by 11 bases. There are 12 residues in the CDR3. CDR3 DNA sequence: TGTGCCACCAGTGATCCGGGACAGGGGGCTTTCTTT. This encodes CATSDPGQGAFF.

The chain has TRBV27 and TRBJ2-1; no definite D call. V lost 3 bases and J lost 3, with 15 bases in between. The CDR3 loop spans 16 amino acids. The germline V gene encodes CDR1 MNHEY and CDR2 SMNVEV (reference sequence). CDR3 nucleotide sequence: TGTGCCAGCAGTTTTCGTCCAGCCAGAAGCTACAATGAGCAGTTCTTC. It yields the protein CASSFRPARSYNEQFF.

The chain links TRBV6-6 to TRBJ1-4, with D perhaps TRBD1 (5 bases). Germline V gene sequence: CDR1 MNHNY, CDR2 SVGAGI (reference sequence). The CDR3 spans 14 residues. Trimming removed 6 bases at V and 5 bases at J, with 13 bases between. The CDR3 DNA is TGTGCCAGCAGAAAGGACACGTCAAATGAAAAACTGTTTTTT. Its translation: CASRKDTSNEKLFF.

The chain uses TRBV10-2 and TRBJ1-1; D is unresolved. The CDR3 has 14 amino acids. Trimming shortened V by 5 bases and J by 2 bases, and 12 bases separated the two germline ends. Germline loops: CDR1 WSHSY, CDR2 SAAADI. In nucleotides, the CDR3 is TGCGCCAGCAGTCCTTCCGGACCCAACACTGAAGCTTTCTTT. Translated, it gives CASSPSGPNTEAFF.

The rearrangement links TRBV7-2 to TRBJ1-6; D unresolved. CDR1 is SGHTA and CDR2 is FQGNSA in the germline V gene. The CDR3 is made up of 14 amino acids. Trimming took 5 bases from V and 4 from J, leaving 9 bases between them. The CDR3 DNA sequence: TGTGCCAGCAGCCGTGACGGGTATAATTCACCCCTCCACTTT. It codes for CASSRDGYNSPLHF.

The chain is built from TRBV13 and TRBJ2-7, with D maybe TRBD1 (5 bases). Germline assignment: CDR1 PRHDT and CDR2 FYEKMQ (reference sequence). This CDR3 spans 12 amino acids. V was clipped by 4 bases and J by 4 bases, with 8 bases between them. This chain's CDR3 is CASSWGRYEQYF. CDR3 nucleotides: TGTGCCAGCAGCTGGGGCAGATACGAGCAGTACTTC.

This clone turned up a few times. This chain joins TRBV3-1 (or the pseudogene TRBV3-2) and TRBJ1-2; unclear D gene. V shed 1 base and J shed 5 bases, with 14 bases lying between them. The germline CDR1 and CDR2 sequences are LGHDT and YNNKEL (reference sequence). The CDR3 has 15 residues. The CDR3 bases are TGTGCCAGCAGCCAAGGTGTCAACGGACCGTATGGCTACACCTTC. Translation: CASSQGVNGPYGYTF.

CDR3 in amino acids: CASRALGGPDTQYF. CDR3 nucleotides: TGTGCCAGCAGAGCTCTTGGGGGTCCAGATACGCAGTATTTT. V and J are TRBV11-2 and TRBJ2-3; possibly TRBD1 or TRBD2 for D (5 bases each). The CDR3 is 14 amino acids. CDR1 SGHAT and CDR2 FQNNGV come from the germline V gene. Trimming took off 6 bases at V and 4 bases at J, with 14 bases between the two ends. Based on the CDR3 plus reference TRBV11-2 and TRBJ2-3, the full variable domain is EAGVAQSPRYKIIEKRQSVAFWCNPISGHATLYWYQQILGQGPKLLIQFQNNGVVDDSQLPKDRFSAERLKGVDSTLKIQPAKLEDSAVYLCASRALGGPDTQYFGPGTRLTVL.

The rearrangement uses TRBV7-9 and TRBJ2-1; no definite D call. Germline CDR1 reads SEHNR; CDR2 reads FQNEAQ (reference sequence). V lost 5 bases and J lost 0, with 17 bases in between. This CDR3 contains 17 residues. The CDR3 region is CASSPPIRVSSYNEQFF. The CDR3 bases are TGTGCCAGCAGCCCTCCTATTAGGGTGAGCTCCTACAATGAGCAGTTCTTC.

The chain uses TRBV6-1 and TRBJ2-5; D possibly corresponds to TRBD2 (5 bases). Trimming removed 3 bases from V and 4 bases from J, with 9 bases in between. The CDR3 spans 13 residues. CDR1 is MNHNS and CDR2 is SASEGT in the germline V gene. The CDR3 bases are TGTGCCAGCAGTGAGACTATTCGAGAGACCCAGTACTTC. As protein: CASSETIRETQYF.

This clone appeared a single time. CDR3 sequence reads: CAWSVSGDGYTF. As DNA, the CDR3 is TGTGCCTGGAGTGTAAGTGGGGATGGCTACACCTTC. V and J are TRBV30 and TRBJ1-2; D is ambiguous. Germline V gene sequence: CDR1 GTSNPN, CDR2 SVGIG (reference sequence). The CDR3 extends over 12 amino acids. The V end lost 0 bases, the J end lost 6 bases, and 8 bases lay between the germline ends.

The sample holds one count of this clone. The chain has TRBV5-1 and TRBJ1-1; maybe TRBD1 (5 bases). Germline-derived CDR1 and CDR2 are SGHRS and YFSETQ. The CDR3 loop spans 15 amino acids. V lost 4 bases and J 0 bases, leaving 13 bases between the germline ends. The CDR3 protein is CASSTGRGVNTEAFF. DNA for the CDR3: TGCGCCAGCAGCACCGGTAGAGGGGTGAACACTGAAGCTTTCTTT. The variable domain in full, with the rest retrieved from reference TRBV5-1 and TRBJ1-1, is KAGVTQTPRYLIKTRGQQVTLSCSPISGHRSVSWYQQTPGQGLQFLFEYFSETQRNKGNFPGRFSGRQFSNSRSEMNVSTLELGDSALYLCASSTGRGVNTEAFFGQGTRLTVV.

The chain employs TRBV7-9 and TRBJ1-3; no firm D call. The CDR3 spans 15 residues. Germline V CDR1 and CDR2: SEHNR, FQNEAQ (reference sequence). Trimming pared 2 bases from V and 0 bases from J, leaving 8 bases between. CDR3 nucleotides: TGTGCCAGCAGCTTACCGGGATCCTCTGGAAACACCATATATTTT. Translating gives CASSLPGSSGNTIYF.

V is TRBV12-3 or TRBV12-4 and J is TRBJ1-2; perhaps TRBD1 as D (5 bases). The CDR3 runs to 13 residues. The V gene lost 5 bases and the J gene lost 7 bases, with 14 bases spanning the gap. Written as DNA, the CDR3 is TGTGCCAGCAGTCCCAGGGAGGTGGGTGGCTACACCTTC. Its protein product is CASSPREVGGYTF.

A remark on this clone: One end of the junction does not line up with germline, which may come from a read error. V usage is TRBV7-7 and J usage is TRBJ1-5; perhaps TRBD1 as D (6 bases). The CDR3 runs to 17 residues. Germline lookup yields CDR1 SSHAT and CDR2 FNYEAQ (reference sequence). CDR3 DNA: TGTGCTAGCAGCTTAATTAGGTCCGGGGGCGGCCATCAGCCCCAGCATTTT. Its translation: CASSLIRSGGGHQPQHF.

CDR3 sequence reads: CASSGGGSGNTIYF. Written as DNA, the CDR3 is TGCGCCAGCAGCGGCGGGGGCTCTGGAAACACCATATATTTT. The chain couples TRBV5-1 to TRBJ1-3; possibly TRBD1 for D (5 bases). Trimming stripped 4 bases from V and 0 bases from J, with 8 bases between. The CDR3 has 14 residues. From germline, CDR1 is SGHRS and CDR2 YFSETQ.

This clone was found once. The chain joins TRBV24-1 to TRBJ2-1; D gene ambiguous. The V end lost 0 bases, the J end lost 7 bases, and 6 bases lay between the germline ends. Germline CDR1 KGHDR, CDR2 SFDVKD. The CDR3 is 13 residues long. The CDR3 nucleotides are TGTGCCACCAGTGATTTGCGCGGAAATGAGCAGTTCTTC. The encoded protein is CATSDLRGNEQFF.

This rearrangement joins TRBV25-1 to TRBJ2-2; D unresolved. CDR3 length: 14 residues. The V gene lost 4 bases and the J gene lost 0 bases, with 6 bases spanning the gap. Germline assignment: CDR1 MGHDK and CDR2 SYGVNS. The CDR3 sequence: CASSGGANTGELFF. The CDR3 DNA reads as TGTGCCAGCAGTGGGGGTGCGAACACCGGGGAGCTGTTTTTT.